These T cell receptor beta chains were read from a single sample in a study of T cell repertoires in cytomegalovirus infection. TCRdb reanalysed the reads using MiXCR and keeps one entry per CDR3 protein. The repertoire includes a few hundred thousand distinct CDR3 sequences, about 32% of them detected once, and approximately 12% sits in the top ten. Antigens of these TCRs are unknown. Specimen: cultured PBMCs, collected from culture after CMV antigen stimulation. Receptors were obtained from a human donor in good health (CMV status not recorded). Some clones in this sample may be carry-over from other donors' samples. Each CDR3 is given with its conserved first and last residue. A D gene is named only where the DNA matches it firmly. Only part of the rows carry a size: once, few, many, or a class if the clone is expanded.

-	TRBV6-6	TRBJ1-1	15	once	CASSRVQAPGTEAFF	TGTGCCAGCAGTCGCGTTCAGGCCCCGGGGACTGAAGCTTTCTTT
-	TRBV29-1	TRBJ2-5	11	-	CSVRGAETQYF	TGCAGCGTGAGAGGAGCAGAGACCCAGTACTTC
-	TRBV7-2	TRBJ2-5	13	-	CASSFNRAETQYF	TGTGCCAGCAGCTTCAACAGGGCTGAGACCCAGTACTTC
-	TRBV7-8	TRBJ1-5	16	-	CASSLAQTPRNQPQHF	TGTGCCAGCAGCTTAGCGCAAACCCCAAGAAATCAGCCCCAGCATTTT
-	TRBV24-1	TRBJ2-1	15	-	CATSDSGGGYNEQFF	TGTGCCACCAGTGATTCAGGCGGAGGTTACAATGAGCAGTTCTTC
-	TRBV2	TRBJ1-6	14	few	CASNRETENSPLHF	TGTGCCAGTAACCGTGAGACAGAAAATTCACCCCTCCACTTT
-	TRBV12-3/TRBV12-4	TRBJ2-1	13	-	CASSRSPYNEQFF	TGTGCCAGCAGCCGATCACCGTACAATGAGCAGTTCTTC
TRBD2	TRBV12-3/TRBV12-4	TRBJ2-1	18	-	CASSSRTLGTSGKNEQFF	TGTGCCAGCAGTTCGAGAACCTTAGGGACTAGCGGGAAGAATGAGCAGTTCTTC
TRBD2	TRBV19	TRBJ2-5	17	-	CASSISSGRARAETQYF	TGTGCCAGTAGTATTTCTAGCGGGAGGGCCAGAGCTGAGACCCAGTACTTC
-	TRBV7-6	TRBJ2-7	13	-	CASSLWQSYEQYF	TGTGCCAGCAGCTTATGGCAGAGCTACGAGCAGTACTTC
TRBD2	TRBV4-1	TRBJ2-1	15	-	CASRHIAGRNNEQFF	TGCGCCAGCAGACATATAGCGGGGCGAAACAATGAGCAGTTCTTC
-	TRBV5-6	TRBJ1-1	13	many	CASSLLGISEAFF	TGTGCCAGCAGCTTGTTAGGGATCTCTGAAGCTTTCTTT
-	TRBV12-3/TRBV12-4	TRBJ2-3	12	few	CASSRRGYTQYF	TGTGCCAGCAGCCGCCGAGGGTATACGCAGTATTTT
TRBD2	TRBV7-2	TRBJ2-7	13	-	CASSSTPGRGMDF	TGTGCCAGCAGCTCTACGCCCGGGAGGGGAATGGACTTC
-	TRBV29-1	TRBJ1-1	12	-	CSVRVGAVEAFF	TGCAGCGTACGAGTCGGAGCTGTTGAAGCTTTCTTT
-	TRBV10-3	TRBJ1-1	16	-	CAISEGPMQTVTEAFF	TGTGCCATCAGTGAGGGCCCCATGCAGACCGTCACTGAAGCTTTCTTT
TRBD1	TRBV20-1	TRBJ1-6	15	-	CSARDRDREYSPLHF	TGCAGTGCTAGAGACCGGGACAGGGAATATTCACCCCTCCACTTT
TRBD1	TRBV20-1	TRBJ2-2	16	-	CSAITQQGANTGELFF	TGCAGTGCTATTACCCAGCAGGGGGCGAACACCGGGGAGCTGTTTTTT
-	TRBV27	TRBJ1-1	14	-	CASRGDARHTEAFF	TGTGCCAGCAGGGGGGATGCAAGGCACACTGAAGCTTTCTTT